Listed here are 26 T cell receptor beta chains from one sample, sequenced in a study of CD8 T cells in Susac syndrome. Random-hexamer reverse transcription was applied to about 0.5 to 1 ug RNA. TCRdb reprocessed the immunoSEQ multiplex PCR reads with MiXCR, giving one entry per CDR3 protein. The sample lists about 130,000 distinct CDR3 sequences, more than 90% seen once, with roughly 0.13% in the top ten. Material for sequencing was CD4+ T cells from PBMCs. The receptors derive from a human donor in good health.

Here the CDR3 DNA reads TGTGCCAGTAGTATAGTTAGGGGACCTACATACAATGAGCAGTTCTTC. It yields the protein CASSIVRGPTYNEQFF. V usage is TRBV19 and J usage is TRBJ2-1; D possibly uses TRBD1 or TRBD2 (5 bases each). This CDR3 region has 16 residues. Germline CDR1 and CDR2: LNHDA and SQIVND (reference sequence). With 1 base removed from V and 4 bases from J, the gap between germline ends came to 14 bases. Full variable domain (rest looked up from reference TRBV19 and TRBJ2-1): DGGITQSPKYLFRKEGQNVTLSCEQNLNHDAMYWYRQDPGQGLRLIYYSQIVNDFQKGDIAEGYSVSREKKESFPLTVTSAQKNPTAFYLCASSIVRGPTYNEQFFGPGTRLTVL.

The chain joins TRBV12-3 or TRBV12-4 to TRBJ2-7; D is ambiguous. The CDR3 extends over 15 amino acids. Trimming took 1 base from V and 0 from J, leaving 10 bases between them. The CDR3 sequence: CASSLGVASSYEQYF. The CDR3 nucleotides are TGTGCCAGCAGTTTAGGAGTTGCCAGCTCCTACGAGCAGTACTTC.

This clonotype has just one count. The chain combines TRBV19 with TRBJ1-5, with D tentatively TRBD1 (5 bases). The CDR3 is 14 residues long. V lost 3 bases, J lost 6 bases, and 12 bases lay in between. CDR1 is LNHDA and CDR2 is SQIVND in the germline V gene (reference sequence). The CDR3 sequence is CASSIRGAGQPQHF. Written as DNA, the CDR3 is TGTGCCAGTAGTATCCGAGGGGCAGGTCAGCCCCAGCATTTT.

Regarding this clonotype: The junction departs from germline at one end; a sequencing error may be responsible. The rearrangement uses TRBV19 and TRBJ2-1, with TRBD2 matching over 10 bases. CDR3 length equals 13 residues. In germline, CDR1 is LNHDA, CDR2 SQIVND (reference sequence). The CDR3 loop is CASRGENFSGRPF. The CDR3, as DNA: TGTGCCAGTAGGGGAGAGAATTTTAGCGGGAGGCCGTTC.

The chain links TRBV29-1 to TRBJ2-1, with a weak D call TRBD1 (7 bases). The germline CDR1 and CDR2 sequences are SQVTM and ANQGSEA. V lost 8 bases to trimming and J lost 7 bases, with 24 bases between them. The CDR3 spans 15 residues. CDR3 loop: CSSLERQGGKNEQFF. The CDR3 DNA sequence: TGCAGCAGCCTAGAGAGACAGGGAGGAAAAAATGAGCAGTTCTTC.

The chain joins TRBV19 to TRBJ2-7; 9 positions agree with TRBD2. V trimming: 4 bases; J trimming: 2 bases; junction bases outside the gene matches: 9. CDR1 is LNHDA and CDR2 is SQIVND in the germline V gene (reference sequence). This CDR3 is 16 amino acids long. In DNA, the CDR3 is TGTGCCAGTAGTACTTGGAATAGCGGGAGTCCCTACGAGCAGTACTTC. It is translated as CASSTWNSGSPYEQYF.

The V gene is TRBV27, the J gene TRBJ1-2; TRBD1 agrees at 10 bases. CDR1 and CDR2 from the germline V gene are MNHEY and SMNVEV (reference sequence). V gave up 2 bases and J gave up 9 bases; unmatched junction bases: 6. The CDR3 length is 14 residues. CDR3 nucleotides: TGTGCCAGCAGTTTACACGGACAGGGGGACAGCTACACCTTC. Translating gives CASSLHGQGDSYTF.

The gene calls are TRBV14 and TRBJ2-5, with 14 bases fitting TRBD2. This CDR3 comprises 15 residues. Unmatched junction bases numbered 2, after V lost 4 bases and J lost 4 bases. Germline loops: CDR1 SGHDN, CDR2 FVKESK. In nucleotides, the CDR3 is TGTGCCAGCAGCCTGGGACTAGCGGGAGTAGAGACCCAGTACTTC. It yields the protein CASSLGLAGVETQYF.

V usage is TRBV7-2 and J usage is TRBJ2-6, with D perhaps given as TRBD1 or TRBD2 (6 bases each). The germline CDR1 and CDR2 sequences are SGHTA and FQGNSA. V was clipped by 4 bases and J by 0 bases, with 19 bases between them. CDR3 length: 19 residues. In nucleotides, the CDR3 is TGTGCCAGCAGCTCGTCCGGGGGCCAGGGGTTCTCTGGGGCCAACGTCCTGACTTTC. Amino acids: CASSSSGGQGFSGANVLTF. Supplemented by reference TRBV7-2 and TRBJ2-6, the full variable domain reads GAGVSQSPSNKVTEKGKDVELRCDPISGHTALYWYRQSLGQGLEFLIYFQGNSAPDKSGLPSDRFSAERTGGSVSTLTIQRTQQEDSAVYLCASSSSGGQGFSGANVLTFGAGSRLTVL.

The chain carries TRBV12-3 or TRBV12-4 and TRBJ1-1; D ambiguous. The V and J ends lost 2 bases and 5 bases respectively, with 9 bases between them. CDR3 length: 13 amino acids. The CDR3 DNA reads TGTGCCAGCAGTTTATTTGGCGGAACTGAAGCTTTCTTT. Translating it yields CASSLFGGTEAFF.

CDR3 region: CASSVAGSPNTGELFF. The DNA of the CDR3 is TGTGCCAGCAGCGTCGCAGGGAGTCCGAACACCGGGGAGCTGTTTTTT. This chain joins TRBV9 and TRBJ2-2, with D possibly being TRBD1 or TRBD2 (5 bases each). This CDR3 comprises 16 residues. V gave up 2 bases and J gave up 0 bases, with 11 bases separating them. CDR1 SGDLS and CDR2 YYNGEE come from the germline V gene.

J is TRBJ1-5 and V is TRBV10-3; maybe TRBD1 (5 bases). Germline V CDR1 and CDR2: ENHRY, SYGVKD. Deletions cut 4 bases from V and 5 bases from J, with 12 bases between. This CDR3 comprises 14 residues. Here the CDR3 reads CAISGGTRDQPQHF. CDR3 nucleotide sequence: TGTGCCATCAGTGGCGGGACGCGTGATCAGCCCCAGCATTTT.

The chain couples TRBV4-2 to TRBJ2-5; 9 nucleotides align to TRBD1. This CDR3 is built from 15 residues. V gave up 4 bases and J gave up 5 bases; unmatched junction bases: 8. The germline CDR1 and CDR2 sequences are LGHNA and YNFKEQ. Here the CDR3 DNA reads TGTGCCAGCAGCCGCACGGGACAGGGTGGGGAGACCCAGTACTTC. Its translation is CASSRTGQGGETQYF.

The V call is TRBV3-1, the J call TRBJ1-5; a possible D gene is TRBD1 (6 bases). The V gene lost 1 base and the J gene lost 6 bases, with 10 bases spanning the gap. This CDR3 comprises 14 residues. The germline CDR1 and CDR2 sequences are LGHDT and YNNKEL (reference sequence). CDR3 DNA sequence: TGTGCCAGCAGCCAAGCGGGGGCCCGTCAGCCCCAGCATTTT. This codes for CASSQAGARQPQHF.

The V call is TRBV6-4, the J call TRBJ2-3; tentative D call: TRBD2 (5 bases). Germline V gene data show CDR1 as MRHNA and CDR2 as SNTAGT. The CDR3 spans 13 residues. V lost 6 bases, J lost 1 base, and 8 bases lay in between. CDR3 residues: CASRGSRTDTQYF. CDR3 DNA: TGTGCCAGCAGAGGGAGCCGCACAGATACGCAGTATTTT.

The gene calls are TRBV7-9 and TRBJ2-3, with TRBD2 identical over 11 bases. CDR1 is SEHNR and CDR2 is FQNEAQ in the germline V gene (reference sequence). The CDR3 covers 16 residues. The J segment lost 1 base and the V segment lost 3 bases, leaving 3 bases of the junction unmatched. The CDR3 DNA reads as TGTGCCAGCAGCTTGACTAGCGGGAAGCGCACAGATACGCAGTATTTT. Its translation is CASSLTSGKRTDTQYF.

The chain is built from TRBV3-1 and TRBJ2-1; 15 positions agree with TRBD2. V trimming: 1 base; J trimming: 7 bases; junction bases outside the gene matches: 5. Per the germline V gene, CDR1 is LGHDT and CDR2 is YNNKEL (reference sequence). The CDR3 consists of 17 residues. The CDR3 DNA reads TGTGCCAGCAGCCAAGTTTTAGGGACTAGCGGGAGGAATGAGCAGTTCTTC. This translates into CASSQVLGTSGRNEQFF.

CDR3 bases: TGTGCCAGCAGCTTAGCGGGCGAGCAGTACTTC. Its translation: CASSLAGEQYF. The chain joins TRBV7-2 to TRBJ2-7; D remains ambiguous. Germline CDR1 and CDR2: SGHTA and FQGNSA. The CDR3 is 11 residues long. Trimming removed 0 bases from V and 6 bases from J, with 3 bases in between.

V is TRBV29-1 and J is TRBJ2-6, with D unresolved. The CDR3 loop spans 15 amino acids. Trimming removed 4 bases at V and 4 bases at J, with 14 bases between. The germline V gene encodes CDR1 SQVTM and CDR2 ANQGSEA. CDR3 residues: CSVGSLTPGANVLTF. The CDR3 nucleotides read TGCAGCGTTGGGTCCTTGACCCCCGGGGCCAACGTCCTGACTTTC.

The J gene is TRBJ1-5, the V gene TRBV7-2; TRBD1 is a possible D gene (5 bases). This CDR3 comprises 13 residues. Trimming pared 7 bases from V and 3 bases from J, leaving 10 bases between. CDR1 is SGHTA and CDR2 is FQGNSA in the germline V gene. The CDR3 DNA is TGTGCCAGCACGGAGGGGACCAATCAGCCCCAGCATTTT. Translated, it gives CASTEGTNQPQHF. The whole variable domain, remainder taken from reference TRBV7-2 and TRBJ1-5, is GAGVSQSPSNKVTEKGKDVELRCDPISGHTALYWYRQSLGQGLEFLIYFQGNSAPDKSGLPSDRFSAERTGGSVSTLTIQRTQQEDSAVYLCASTEGTNQPQHFGDGTRLSIL.

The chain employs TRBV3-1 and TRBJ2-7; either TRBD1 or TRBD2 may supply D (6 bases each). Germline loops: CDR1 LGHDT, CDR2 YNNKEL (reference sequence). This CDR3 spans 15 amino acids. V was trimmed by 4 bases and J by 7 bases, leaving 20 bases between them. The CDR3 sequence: CASSRSGGGVREQYF. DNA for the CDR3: TGTGCCAGCAGCCGCTCTGGAGGGGGAGTCCGGGAGCAGTACTTC.

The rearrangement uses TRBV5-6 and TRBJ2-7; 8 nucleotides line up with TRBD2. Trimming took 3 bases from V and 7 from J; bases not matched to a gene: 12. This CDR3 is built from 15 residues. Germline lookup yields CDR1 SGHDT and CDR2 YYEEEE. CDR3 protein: CASSYRGLVVGEQYF. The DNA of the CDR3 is TGTGCCAGCAGCTACCGGGGACTAGTTGTGGGAGAGCAGTACTTC.

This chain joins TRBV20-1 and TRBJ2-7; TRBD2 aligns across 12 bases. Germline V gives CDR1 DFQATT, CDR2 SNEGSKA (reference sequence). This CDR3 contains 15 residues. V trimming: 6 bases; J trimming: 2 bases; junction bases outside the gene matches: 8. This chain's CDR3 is CSARQTSGRPYEQYF. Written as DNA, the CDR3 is TGCAGTGCGCGACAGACTAGCGGGAGACCCTACGAGCAGTACTTC.

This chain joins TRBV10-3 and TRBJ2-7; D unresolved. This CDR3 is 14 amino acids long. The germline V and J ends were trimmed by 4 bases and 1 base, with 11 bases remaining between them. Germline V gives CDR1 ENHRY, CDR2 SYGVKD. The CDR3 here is CAISAGSSSYEQYF. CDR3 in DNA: TGTGCCATCAGTGCCGGTAGCTCTTCCTACGAGCAGTACTTC.

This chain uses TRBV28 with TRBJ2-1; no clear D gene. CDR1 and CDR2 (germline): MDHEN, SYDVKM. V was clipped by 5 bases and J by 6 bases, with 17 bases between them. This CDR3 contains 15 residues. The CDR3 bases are TGTGCCAGCAGTCCGCGCCTCCTATCTTCCAATGAGCAGTTCTTC. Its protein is CASSPRLLSSNEQFF.

CDR3 coding DNA: TGTGCCAGCAGCCCCCCGGGGAATGGCTACACCTTC. Residues: CASSPPGNGYTF. The V call is TRBV12-3 or TRBV12-4, the J call TRBJ1-2; D gene uncertain. Trimming took off 6 bases at V and 6 bases at J, with 11 bases between the two ends. The CDR3 extends over 12 amino acids.